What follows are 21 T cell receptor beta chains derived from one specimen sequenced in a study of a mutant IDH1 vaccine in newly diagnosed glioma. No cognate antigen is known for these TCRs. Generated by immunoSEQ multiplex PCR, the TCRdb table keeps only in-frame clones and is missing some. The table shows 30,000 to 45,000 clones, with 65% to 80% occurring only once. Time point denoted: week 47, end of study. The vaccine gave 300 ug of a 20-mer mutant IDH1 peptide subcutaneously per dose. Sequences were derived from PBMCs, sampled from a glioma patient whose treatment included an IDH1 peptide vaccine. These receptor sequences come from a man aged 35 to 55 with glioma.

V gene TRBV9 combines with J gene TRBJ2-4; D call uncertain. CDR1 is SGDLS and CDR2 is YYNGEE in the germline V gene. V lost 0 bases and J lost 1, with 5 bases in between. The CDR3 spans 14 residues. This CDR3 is CASSVGGAKNIQYF. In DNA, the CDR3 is TGTGCCAGCAGCGTAGGTGGGGCCAAAAACATTCAGTACTTC.

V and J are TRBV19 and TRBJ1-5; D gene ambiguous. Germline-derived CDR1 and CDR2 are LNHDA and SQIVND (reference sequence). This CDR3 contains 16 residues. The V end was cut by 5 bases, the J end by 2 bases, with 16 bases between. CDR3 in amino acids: CASSPQVLVGNQPQHF. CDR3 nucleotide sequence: TGTGCCAGTAGTCCCCAAGTTCTCGTTGGCAATCAGCCCCAGCATTTT.

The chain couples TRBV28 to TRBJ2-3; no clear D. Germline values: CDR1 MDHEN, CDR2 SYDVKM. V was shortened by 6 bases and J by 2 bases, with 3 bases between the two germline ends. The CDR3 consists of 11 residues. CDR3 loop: CASRVTDTQYF. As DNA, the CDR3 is TGTGCCAGCAGGGTCACAGATACGCAGTATTTT.

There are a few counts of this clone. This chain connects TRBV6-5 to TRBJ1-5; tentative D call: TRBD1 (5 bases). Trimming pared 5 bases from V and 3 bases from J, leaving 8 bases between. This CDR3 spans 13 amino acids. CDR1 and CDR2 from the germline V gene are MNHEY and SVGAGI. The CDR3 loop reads CASSDRTNQPQHF. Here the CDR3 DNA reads TGTGCCAGCAGTGACAGAACCAATCAGCCCCAGCATTTT.

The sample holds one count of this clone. The CDR3 is CASIRRWASGSETQYF. The CDR3 region has the DNA TGTGCCAGCATCCGGCGGTGGGCTAGCGGGAGTGAGACCCAGTACTTC. V and J are TRBV7-8 and TRBJ2-5, with 10 bases matching TRBD2. Germline V CDR1 and CDR2: SGHVS, FQNEAQ. This CDR3 is 16 amino acids long. J was trimmed by 5 bases and V by 7 bases; bases with no gene match: 13.

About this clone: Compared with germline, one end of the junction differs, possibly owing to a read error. The CDR3 DNA reads TGTGCTAGTGGTTTATGGGACGGTCGACTCTTT. It translates to CASGLWDGRLF. The chain carries TRBV12-5 and TRBJ1-1; possibly TRBD1 for D (5 bases). This CDR3 spans 11 amino acids. Germline CDR1 LGHNT, CDR2 FRNRAP.

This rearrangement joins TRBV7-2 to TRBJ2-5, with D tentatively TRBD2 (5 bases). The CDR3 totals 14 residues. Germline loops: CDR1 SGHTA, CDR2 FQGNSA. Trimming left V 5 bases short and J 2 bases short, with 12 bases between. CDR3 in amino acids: CASSGPGLQETQYF. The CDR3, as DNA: TGTGCCAGCAGCGGTCCGGGATTACAAGAGACCCAGTACTTC.

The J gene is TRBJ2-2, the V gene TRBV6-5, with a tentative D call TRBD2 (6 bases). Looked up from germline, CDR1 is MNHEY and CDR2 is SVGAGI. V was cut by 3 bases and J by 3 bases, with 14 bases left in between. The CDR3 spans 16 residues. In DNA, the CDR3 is TGTGCCAGCAGTTATAGCTCGGGACTGTACACCGGGGAGCTGTTTTTT. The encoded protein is CASSYSSGLYTGELFF.

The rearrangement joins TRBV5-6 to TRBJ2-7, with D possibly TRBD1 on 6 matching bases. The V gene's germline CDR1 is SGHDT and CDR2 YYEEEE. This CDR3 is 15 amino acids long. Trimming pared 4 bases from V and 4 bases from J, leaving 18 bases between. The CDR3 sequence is CASSHSETGMYEQYV. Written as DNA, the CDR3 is TGTGCCAGCAGCCACTCGGAAACAGGGATGTACGAGCAGTACGTC.

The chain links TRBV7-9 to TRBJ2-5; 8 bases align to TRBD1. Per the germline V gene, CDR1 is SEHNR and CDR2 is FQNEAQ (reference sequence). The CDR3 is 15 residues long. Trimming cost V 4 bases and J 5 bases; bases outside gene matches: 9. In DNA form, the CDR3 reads TGTGCCAGCAGCTCCAGGGGGCTAGATGGGGAGACCCAGTACTTC. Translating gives CASSSRGLDGETQYF.

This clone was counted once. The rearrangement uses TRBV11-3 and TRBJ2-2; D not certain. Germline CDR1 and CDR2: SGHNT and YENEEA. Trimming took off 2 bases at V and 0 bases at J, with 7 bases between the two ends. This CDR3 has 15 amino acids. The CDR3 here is CASSLLDANTGELFF. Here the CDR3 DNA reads TGTGCCAGCAGCTTATTGGACGCGAACACCGGGGAGCTGTTTTTT.

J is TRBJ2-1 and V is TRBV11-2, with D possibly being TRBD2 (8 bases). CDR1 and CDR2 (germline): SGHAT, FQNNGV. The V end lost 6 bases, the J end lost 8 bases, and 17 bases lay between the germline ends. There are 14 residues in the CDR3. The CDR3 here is CASRSTGGGHEQFF. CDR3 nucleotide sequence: TGTGCCAGCAGGTCGACGGGAGGGGGCCATGAGCAGTTCTTC.

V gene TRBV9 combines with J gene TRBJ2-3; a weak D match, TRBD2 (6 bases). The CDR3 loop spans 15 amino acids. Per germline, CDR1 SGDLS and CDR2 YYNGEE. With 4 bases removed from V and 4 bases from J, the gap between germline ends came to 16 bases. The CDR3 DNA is TGTGCCAGCAGCTATTCCCGGGACTTCTCAGATACGCAGTATTTT. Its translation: CASSYSRDFSDTQYF. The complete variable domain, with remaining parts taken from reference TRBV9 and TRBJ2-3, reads DSGVTQTPKHLITATGQRVTLRCSPRSGDLSVYWYQQSLDQGLQFLIQYYNGEERAKGNILERFSAQQFPDLHSELNLSSLELGDSALYFCASSYSRDFSDTQYFGPGTRLTVL.

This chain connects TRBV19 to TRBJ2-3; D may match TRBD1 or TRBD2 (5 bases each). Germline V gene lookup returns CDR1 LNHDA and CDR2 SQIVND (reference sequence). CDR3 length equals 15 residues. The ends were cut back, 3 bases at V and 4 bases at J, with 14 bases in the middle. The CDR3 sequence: CASSIGTRYADTQYF. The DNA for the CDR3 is TGTGCCAGTAGTATCGGGACCCGGTACGCAGATACGCAGTATTTT.

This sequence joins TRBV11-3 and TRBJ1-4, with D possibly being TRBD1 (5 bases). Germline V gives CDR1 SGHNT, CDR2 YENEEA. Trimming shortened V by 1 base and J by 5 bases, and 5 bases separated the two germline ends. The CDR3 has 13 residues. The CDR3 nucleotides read TGTGCCAGCAGCTTAGGGGGGAATGAAAAACTGTTTTTT. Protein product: CASSLGGNEKLFF.

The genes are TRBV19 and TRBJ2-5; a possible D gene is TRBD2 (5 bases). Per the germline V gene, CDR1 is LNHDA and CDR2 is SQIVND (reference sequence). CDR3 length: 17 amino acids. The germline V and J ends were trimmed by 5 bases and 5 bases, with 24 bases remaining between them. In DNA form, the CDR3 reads TGTGCCAGTAGTCTCCACCCCGGTAGCTCGGAGGCGGAGACCCAGTACTTC. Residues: CASSLHPGSSEAETQYF.

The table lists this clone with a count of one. In DNA form, the CDR3 reads TGTGCCAGCACCCTACCGGGTGTAGAGACCCAGTACTTC. Amino acids: CASTLPGVETQYF. This chain uses TRBV7-8 with TRBJ2-5, with D hard to call. This CDR3 is built from 13 residues. Trimming took off 7 bases at V and 4 bases at J, with 13 bases between the two ends. Germline V gives CDR1 SGHVS, CDR2 FQNEAQ.

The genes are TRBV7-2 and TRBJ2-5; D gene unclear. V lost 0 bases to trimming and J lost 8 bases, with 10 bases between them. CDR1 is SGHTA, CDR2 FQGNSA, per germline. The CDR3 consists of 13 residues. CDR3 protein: CASSLAIRHTQYF. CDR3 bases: TGTGCCAGCAGCTTAGCGATCCGGCATACCCAGTACTTC.

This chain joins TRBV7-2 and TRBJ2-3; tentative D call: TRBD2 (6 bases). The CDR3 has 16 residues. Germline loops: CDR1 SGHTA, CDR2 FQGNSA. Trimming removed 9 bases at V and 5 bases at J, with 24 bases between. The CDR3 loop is CARGFVGGSIGDTQYF. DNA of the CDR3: TGTGCCAGAGGATTCGTTGGGGGGAGTATTGGAGATACGCAGTATTTT.

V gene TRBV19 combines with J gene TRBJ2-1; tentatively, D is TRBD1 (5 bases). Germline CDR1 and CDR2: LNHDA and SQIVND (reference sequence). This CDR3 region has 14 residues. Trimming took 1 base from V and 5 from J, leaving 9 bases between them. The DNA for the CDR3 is TGTGCCAGTAGTATAGGGACACTGAACAATGAGCAGTTCTTC. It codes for CASSIGTLNNEQFF.

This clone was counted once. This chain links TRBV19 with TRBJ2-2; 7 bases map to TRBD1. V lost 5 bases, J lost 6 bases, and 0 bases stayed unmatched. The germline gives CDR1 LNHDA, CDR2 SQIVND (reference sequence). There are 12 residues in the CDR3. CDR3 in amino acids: CASSGTAGELFF. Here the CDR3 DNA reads TGTGCCAGTAGTGGGACAGCCGGGGAGCTGTTTTTT.